This note documents a single TCR beta chain sequence. Only in-frame clones appear in the TCRdb table, and some are missing; sequencing was by immunoSEQ multiplex PCR. The profile covers about 86,000 clones, with about 89% appearing a single time and 8.5% to 10% taken by the ten largest. The sample is drawn from a study of control samples from healthy donors and cancer patients. The CDR3 runs to 14 residues. Trimming left V 8 bases short and J 7 bases short, with 15 bases between. The germline gives CDR1 LNHDA, CDR2 SQIVND (reference sequence). The chain joins TRBV19 to TRBJ1-6, with a possible D match to TRBD1 (6 bases). Sequencing used PBMCs. The sequence came from a woman aged 50 to 60 with colorectal cancer. DNA for the CDR3: TGTGCCAGTTCTCACAGGGTTGGCAATTCACCCCTCCACTTT. Its translation is CASSHRVGNSPLHF.